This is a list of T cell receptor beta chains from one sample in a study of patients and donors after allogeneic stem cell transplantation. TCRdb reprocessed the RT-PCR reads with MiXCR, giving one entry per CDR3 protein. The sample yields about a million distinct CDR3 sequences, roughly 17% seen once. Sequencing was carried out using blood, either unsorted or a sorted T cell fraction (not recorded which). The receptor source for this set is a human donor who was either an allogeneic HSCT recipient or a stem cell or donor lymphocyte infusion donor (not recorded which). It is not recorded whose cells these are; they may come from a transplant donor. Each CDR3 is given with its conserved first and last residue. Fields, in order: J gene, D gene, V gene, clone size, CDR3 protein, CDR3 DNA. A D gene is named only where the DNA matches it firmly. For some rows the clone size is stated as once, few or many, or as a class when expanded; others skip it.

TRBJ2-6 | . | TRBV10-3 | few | CAISRQERTGANVLTF | TGTGCCATCAGTAGACAGGAGAGAACTGGGGCCAACGTCCTGACTTTC
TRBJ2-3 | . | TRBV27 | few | CASSSPTRFSWDTQYF | TGTGCCAGCAGTTCCCCGACTAGGTTCAGTTGGGATACGCAGTATTTT
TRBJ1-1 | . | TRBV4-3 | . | CASSQGLEGLLTEAFF | TGCGCCAGCAGCCAAGGTCTCGAGGGGCTCTTGACTGAAGCTTTCTTT
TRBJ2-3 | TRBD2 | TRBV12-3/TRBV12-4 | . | CASKNSSGGTDTQYF | TGTGCCAGCAAAAATTCTAGCGGGGGCACAGATACGCAGTATTTT
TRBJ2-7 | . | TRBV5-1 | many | CASSSDSTYEQYF | TGCGCCAGCAGCTCGGACAGTACCTACGAGCAGTACTTC
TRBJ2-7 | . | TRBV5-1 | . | CASSSLGTADYEQYF | TGCGCCAGCAGTAGTTTAGGAACAGCCGATTACGAGCAGTACTTC
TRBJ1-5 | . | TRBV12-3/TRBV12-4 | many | CASSFRAAGWKGNQPQHF | TGTGCCAGCAGTTTCCGGGCCGCTGGGTGGAAGGGCAATCAGCCCCAGCATTTT
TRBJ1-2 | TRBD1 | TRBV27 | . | CASSPKGTEPGYTF | TGTGCCAGCAGTCCTAAGGGGACAGAACCTGGCTACACCTTC
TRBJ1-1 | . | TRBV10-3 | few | CAISEFTANTEAFF | TGTGCCATCAGTGAGTTCACCGCGAACACTGAAGCTTTCTTT
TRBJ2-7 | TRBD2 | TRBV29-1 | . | CSVAGGRASEQYF | TGCAGCGTAGCTGGCGGGAGGGCCAGCGAGCAGTACTTC
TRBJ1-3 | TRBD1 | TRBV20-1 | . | CSGIRGRGSRSGNTIYF | TGCAGTGGAATCAGGGGGCGCGGTAGCCGATCTGGAAACACCATATATTTT
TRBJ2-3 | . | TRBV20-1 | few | CSATPRVYGTDTQYF | TGCAGTGCCACTCCGCGGGTATACGGCACAGATACGCAGTATTTT
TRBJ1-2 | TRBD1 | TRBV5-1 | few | CASSSGQVYGYTF | TGCGCCAGCAGCTCGGGACAGGTCTATGGCTACACCTTC
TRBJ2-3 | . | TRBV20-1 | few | CSAIYQGLKTQYF | TGCAGTGCCATCTACCAAGGACTGAAGACGCAGTATTTT
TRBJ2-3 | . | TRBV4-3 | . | CASSQDLPGFISSSTDTQYF | TGCGCCAGCAGCCAAGATCTTCCTGGTTTTATCTCGTCTAGCACAGATACGCAGTATTTT
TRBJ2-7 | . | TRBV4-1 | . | CASSQTEKRAGLYEQYF | TGCGCCAGCAGCCAAACAGAGAAACGAGCGGGCCTGTACGAGCAGTACTTC
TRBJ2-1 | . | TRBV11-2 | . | CASSLEGLGNEQFF | TGTGCCAGCAGCTTAGAGGGATTGGGCAATGAGCAGTTCTTC
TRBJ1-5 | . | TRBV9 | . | CASSVAEVDQPQHF | TGTGCCAGCAGCGTAGCGGAGGTAGATCAGCCCCAGCATTTT
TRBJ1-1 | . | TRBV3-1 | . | CASSPRQPAEAFF | TGTGCCAGCAGCCCGCGACAGCCTGCTGAAGCTTTCTTT
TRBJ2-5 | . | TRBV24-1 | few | CATSGYDKKETQYF | TGTGCCACCAGTGGGTACGACAAGAAAGAGACCCAGTACTTC
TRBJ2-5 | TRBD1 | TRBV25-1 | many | CASSEWSDREETQYF | TGTGCCAGCAGTGAATGGTCGGACAGGGAAGAGACCCAGTACTTC
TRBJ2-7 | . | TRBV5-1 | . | CASSLSGQGRGVEQYF | TGCGCCAGCAGCTTGAGCGGCCAGGGACGAGGGGTCGAGCAGTACTTC
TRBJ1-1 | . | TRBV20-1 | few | CSARDPVVTEAFF | TGCAGTGCTAGAGATCCAGTGGTTACTGAAGCTTTCTTT
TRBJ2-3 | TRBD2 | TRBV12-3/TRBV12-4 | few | CASSFGGGVPGTQYF | TGTGCCAGCAGTTTTGGCGGGGGGGTCCCCGGTACGCAGTATTTT
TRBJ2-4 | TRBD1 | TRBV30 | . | CAWKQGAKNIQYF | TGTGCCTGGAAACAGGGGGCGAAAAACATTCAGTACTTC
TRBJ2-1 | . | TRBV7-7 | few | CASSKSFPAGTDNEQFF | TGTGCTAGCAGCAAATCTTTTCCGGCGGGGACCGACAATGAGCAGTTCTTC
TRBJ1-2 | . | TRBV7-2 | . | CASSSRPRGYTF | TGTGCCAGCAGCTCCCGGCCACGTGGCTACACCTTC
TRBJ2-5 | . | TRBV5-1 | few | CASSLAGGKTQYF | TGCGCCAGCAGCTTGGCCGGGGGAAAGACCCAGTACTTC
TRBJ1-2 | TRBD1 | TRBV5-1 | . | CASSMGQGAQANYGYTF | TGCGCCAGCAGCATGGGACAGGGGGCTCAAGCTAACTATGGCTACACCTTC
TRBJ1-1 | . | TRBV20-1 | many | CSASPIRFIKTEAFF | TGCAGTGCTAGTCCCATCCGGTTCATAAAAACTGAAGCTTTCTTT
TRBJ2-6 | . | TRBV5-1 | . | CASSLGVGANVLTF | TGCGCCAGCAGCTTGGGGGTTGGGGCCAACGTCCTGACTTTC
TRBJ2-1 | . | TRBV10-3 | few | CAISEGQGTLF | TGTGCCATCAGTGAAGGGCAGGGGACACTCTTC
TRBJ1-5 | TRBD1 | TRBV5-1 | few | CASGTDPNQPQHF | TGCGCCAGCGGGACAGACCCTAATCAGCCCCAGCATTTT
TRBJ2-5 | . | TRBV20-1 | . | CSASEGGKTQYF | TGCAGTGCTAGTGAGGGTGGTAAGACCCAGTACTTC
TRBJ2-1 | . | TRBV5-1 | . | CASSPRTVNNEQFF | TGCGCCAGCAGCCCCCGGACAGTTAACAATGAGCAGTTCTTC
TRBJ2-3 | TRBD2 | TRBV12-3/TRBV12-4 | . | CASSLRLAGSSTDTQYF | TGTGCCAGCAGTTTACGACTAGCGGGGTCTAGCACAGATACGCAGTATTTT
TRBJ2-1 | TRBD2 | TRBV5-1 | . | CASSFTSGSGYNEQFF | TGCGCCAGCAGCTTCACTAGCGGGAGTGGATACAATGAGCAGTTCTTC
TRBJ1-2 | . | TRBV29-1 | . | CSVDADYGYTF | TGCAGCGTTGACGCGGACTATGGCTACACCTTC
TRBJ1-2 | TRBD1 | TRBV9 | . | CASSSSAGGSSGYTF | TGTGCCAGCAGCTCTTCGGCAGGGGGTAGCTCTGGCTACACCTTC
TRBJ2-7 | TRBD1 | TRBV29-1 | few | CSVRDSYEQYF | TGCAGCGTGAGGGACAGCTACGAGCAGTACTTC
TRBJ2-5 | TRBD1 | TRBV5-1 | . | CASRQGAEETQYF | TGCGCCAGCAGACAGGGGGCGGAGGAGACCCAGTACTTC
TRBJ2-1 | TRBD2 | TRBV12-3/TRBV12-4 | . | CASRIAGDGNEQFF | TGTGCCAGCAGAATAGCGGGAGACGGGAATGAGCAGTTCTTC
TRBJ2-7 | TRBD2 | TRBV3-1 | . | CASERRGGSEQYF | TGTGCCAGCGAACGGCGGGGGGGCTCCGAGCAGTACTTC
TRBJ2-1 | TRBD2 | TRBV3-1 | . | CASSLAGGGGNEQFF | TGTGCCAGCAGCCTAGCGGGAGGGGGGGGCAATGAGCAGTTCTTC
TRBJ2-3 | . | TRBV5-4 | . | CASSLRAPGTDTQYF | TGTGCCAGCAGCTTGAGGGCGCCTGGCACAGATACGCAGTATTTT
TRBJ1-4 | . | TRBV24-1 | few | CATSDSQATLATNEKLFF | TGTGCCACCAGTGACTCCCAGGCGACTCTTGCGACTAATGAAAAACTGTTTTTT
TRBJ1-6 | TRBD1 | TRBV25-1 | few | CASSDPGTGGDSPLHF | TGTGCCAGCAGTGATCCCGGGACAGGGGGCGATTCACCCCTCCACTTT
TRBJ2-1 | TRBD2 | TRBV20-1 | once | CSARAERRGAYNEQFF | TGCAGTGCTAGAGCGGAGCGGCGGGGGGCCTACAATGAGCAGTTCTTC
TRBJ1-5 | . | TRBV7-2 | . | CASSLRGVDSNQPQHF | TGTGCCAGCAGCTTACGGGGGGTTGATAGCAATCAGCCCCAGCATTTT
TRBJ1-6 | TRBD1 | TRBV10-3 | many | CAISESNRGYNSPLHF | TGTGCCATCAGTGAGTCGAACAGGGGCTATAATTCACCCCTCCACTTT
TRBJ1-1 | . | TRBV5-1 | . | CASSFGGIGTEAFF | TGCGCCAGCAGCTTCGGGGGAATTGGCACTGAAGCTTTCTTT
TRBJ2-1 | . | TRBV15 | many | CATSRGTDNEQFF | TGTGCCACCAGCCGAGGGACTGATAATGAGCAGTTCTTC
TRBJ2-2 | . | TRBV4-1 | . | CASRFLGGPKGGELFF | TGCGCCAGCAGGTTTCTCGGGGGACCAAAGGGCGGGGAGCTGTTTTTT
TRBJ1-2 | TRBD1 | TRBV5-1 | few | CASRPQGNYGYTF | TGCGCCAGCAGGCCACAGGGGAACTATGGCTACACCTTC
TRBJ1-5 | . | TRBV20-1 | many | CSARDPGGAESRPQHF | TGCAGTGCTAGAGATCCCGGCGGGGCCGAGAGTCGGCCCCAGCATTTT
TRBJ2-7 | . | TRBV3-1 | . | CASSQGRGPHYEQYF | TGTGCCAGCAGCCAGGGGCGGGGGCCACACTACGAGCAGTACTTC
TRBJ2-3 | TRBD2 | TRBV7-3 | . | CASGTSGREGDTQYF | TGTGCCAGCGGGACTAGCGGACGAGAGGGAGATACGCAGTATTTT
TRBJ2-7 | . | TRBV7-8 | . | CASSVIRGGTYEQYF | TGTGCCAGCAGTGTTATAAGGGGGGGCACCTACGAGCAGTACTTC
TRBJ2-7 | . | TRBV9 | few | CASSVPGAYEQYF | TGTGCCAGCAGCGTACCCGGAGCCTACGAGCAGTACTTC
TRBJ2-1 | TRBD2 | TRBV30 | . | CAWSPGGRFWEQFF | TGTGCCTGGAGTCCGGGGGGAAGGTTCTGGGAGCAGTTCTTC